Presented here are 12 T cell receptor beta chains from one specimen sequenced in a study of glioma-infiltrating T cells. Using RNA template, CDR3s of TCR alpha and beta were amplified with iRepertoire arm-PCR. TCRdb analysed the multiplex PCR reads with MiXCR anew, one entry per CDR3 protein. The table has a few hundred thousand distinct CDR3 sequences, 41% seen once. The source material was glioma tissue, nonneoplastic brain tissue, or PBMCs (not recorded which). Source of these receptors: a human donor with low-grade glioma or glioblastoma, undergoing nonglioma brain surgery, or in good health (not recorded which).

This clonotype was detected only a few times. V and J are TRBV4-3 and TRBJ2-3, with D unresolved. V was clipped by 0 bases and J by 5 bases, with 6 bases between them. The CDR3 totals 13 residues. CDR1 is LGHNA and CDR2 is YSLEER in the germline V gene. The CDR3 is CASSQDLGDTQYF. CDR3 bases: TGCGCCAGCAGCCAAGATTTAGGAGATACGCAGTATTTT.

This clonotype was detected a few times. Here the CDR3 omits its conserved ending phenylalanine or tryptophan, so a read error is the likely source. The limits of the CDR3 on the DNA are not certain, so only TCRdb's listed CDR3 is given. This chain joins TRBV20-1 and TRBJ1-1; the table calls TRBD1, which could not be checked here. The CDR3 comprises 9 residues, both ends counted. CDR1 DFQATT and CDR2 SNEGSKA come from the germline V gene (reference sequence). The CDR3 loop reads CSARVHRVD.

The table lists this clonotype with a few counts. This chain connects TRBV15 to TRBJ1-5; D is ambiguous. V lost 1 base, J lost 2 bases, and 6 bases lay in between. In germline, CDR1 is LNHNV, CDR2 YYDKDF (reference sequence). The CDR3 is 14 amino acids. CDR3 loop: CATSRALGNQPQHF. CDR3 sequence (DNA): TGTGCCACCAGCAGAGCCCTGGGCAATCAGCCCCAGCATTTT.

The V and J genes are TRBV28 and TRBJ2-7; TRBD2 is a possible D gene (5 bases). The CDR3 is 12 residues long. The V gene's germline CDR1 is MDHEN and CDR2 SYDVKM. For the CDR3, the DNA is TGTCCTAGCAGTCATACTGGGTACGAGCAGTACTTC. Amino acid sequence: CPSSHTGYEQYF.

This clonotype showed up many times. The rearrangement joins TRBV6-2 or TRBV6-3 to TRBJ2-1; 8 bases line up with TRBD2. With 7 bases clipped from V and 2 bases from J, the junction kept 4 bases outside the gene matches. The germline V gene encodes CDR1 MNHEY and CDR2 SVGEGT. The CDR3 loop spans 14 amino acids. The CDR3: CASKREYTYNEQFF. The CDR3 DNA sequence: TGTGCCAGCAAGCGGGAGTACACCTACAATGAGCAGTTCTTC.

V and J are TRBV15 and TRBJ1-5; 7 bases fit TRBD1. CDR3 length: 18 amino acids. V gave up 1 base and J gave up 4 bases; unmatched junction bases: 13. Germline V gives CDR1 LNHNV, CDR2 YYDKDF (reference sequence). This chain's CDR3 is CATSRASGQRSSNQPQHF. Written as DNA, the CDR3 is TGTGCCACCAGCAGAGCCTCGGGACAGCGAAGTTCTAATCAGCCCCAGCATTTT.

The rearrangement uses TRBV7-2 and TRBJ2-1, with 13 bases aligning to TRBD2. This CDR3 region has 15 residues. V dropped 5 bases and J dropped 8; count of bases not matched to a gene: 6. Germline CDR1 SGHTA, CDR2 FQGNSA. The CDR3 sequence: CASSTWTSGSHEQFF. In DNA, the CDR3 is TGTGCCAGCAGCACTTGGACTAGCGGGAGCCATGAGCAGTTCTTC. The variable domain in full, with the rest retrieved from reference TRBV7-2 and TRBJ2-1, is GAGVSQSPSNKVTEKGKDVELRCDPISGHTALYWYRQSLGQGLEFLIYFQGNSAPDKSGLPSDRFSAERTGGSVSTLTIQRTQQEDSAVYLCASSTWTSGSHEQFFGPGTRLTVL.

Notes on this clonotype: This may be a read error, as it is one base from a much larger clone. The V call is TRBV25-1, the J call TRBJ2-7; D is possibly TRBD2 (5 bases). The germline V gene encodes CDR1 MGHDK and CDR2 SYGVNS. The germline V and J ends were trimmed by 5 bases and 11 bases, with 13 bases remaining between them. The CDR3 spans 11 residues. In DNA, the CDR3 is TGTGCCAGCAGTACCTACGGGGAGAAGTACTTC. It yields the protein CASSTYGEKYF.

Remarks on this clonotype: With a much larger clone just one base away, this may be a read error. The rearrangement uses TRBV27 and TRBJ2-7, with D possibly being TRBD1 or TRBD2 (5 bases each). Trimming cost V 3 bases and J 6 bases, with 15 bases left between them. Per the germline V gene, CDR1 is MNHEY and CDR2 is SMNVEV (reference sequence). The CDR3 consists of 14 residues. This CDR3 reads CASSFQRRGCEQYF. Written as DNA, the CDR3 is TGTGCCAGCAGTTTCCAACGACGGGGCTGCGAGCAGTACTTC.

The V and J genes are TRBV4-3 and TRBJ2-7; unclear D gene. The CDR3 consists of 16 residues. Between the trimmed V and J ends, which lost 1 base and 0 bases, there was a span of 13 bases. Germline V gene sequence: CDR1 LGHNA, CDR2 YSLEER. DNA of the CDR3: TGCGCCAGCAGCCAAGCCCCCCGGGCCGCCTCCTACGAGCAGTACTTC. Its translation: CASSQAPRAASYEQYF.

This clonotype was observed a few times. The chain joins TRBV28 to TRBJ2-5; either TRBD1 or TRBD2 may supply D (5 bases each). Trimming took 3 bases from V and 2 from J, leaving 10 bases between them. Germline V gene lookup returns CDR1 MDHEN and CDR2 SYDVKM. The CDR3 is 14 residues long. The CDR3 DNA follows: TGTGCCAGCAGTTTCTTGGGGACGCAAGAGACCCAGTACTTC. It encodes CASSFLGTQETQYF.

On this clonotype: A read error may account for a junction end that differs from germline. The chain employs TRBV11-2 and TRBJ2-1; 14 bases line up with TRBD2. Germline V gene data show CDR1 as SGHAT and CDR2 as FQNNGV. The CDR3 extends over 16 amino acids. CDR3 sequence: CDSRTSGRSSYNEQFF. The CDR3 bases are TGTGACAGCCGGACTAGCGGGAGGAGTTCCTACAATGAGCAGTTCTTC.